This T cell receptor beta chain was retrieved from a study of beta chain features in type 1 diabetes. Study context: Sorted cell examination encompassed 85 million to 130 million cells across all samples. Overall study results and limits: PCR might preferentially amplify shorter templates, equally in patients and controls. VDJ junctions sequenced from type 1 diabetes patients showed fewer insertions and more deletions.

Germline V gene data show CDR1 as SQVTM and CDR2 as ANQGSEA. Trimming shortened V by 6 bases and J by 3 bases, and 20 bases separated the two germline ends. This CDR3 contains 15 residues. This clone turned up a few times. The antigen is unknown. The whole isolated RNA underwent reverse transcription, so sequencing captured expressed TCRB transcripts. The assay was immunoSEQ multiplex PCR, and TCRdb's table has in-frame clones only and misses some. The table lists a few hundred thousand clones, approximately 30% of them singletons. The sequence derives from a young man in good health. The rearrangement uses TRBV29-1 and TRBJ1-1; D may be TRBD1 (5 bases). Material for sequencing was naive CD4+ T cells from blood. The chain's CDR3 is CSVGDARARYTEAFF. DNA for the CDR3: TGCAGCGTGGGGGACGCGCGGGCCCGGTACACTGAAGCTTTCTTT.